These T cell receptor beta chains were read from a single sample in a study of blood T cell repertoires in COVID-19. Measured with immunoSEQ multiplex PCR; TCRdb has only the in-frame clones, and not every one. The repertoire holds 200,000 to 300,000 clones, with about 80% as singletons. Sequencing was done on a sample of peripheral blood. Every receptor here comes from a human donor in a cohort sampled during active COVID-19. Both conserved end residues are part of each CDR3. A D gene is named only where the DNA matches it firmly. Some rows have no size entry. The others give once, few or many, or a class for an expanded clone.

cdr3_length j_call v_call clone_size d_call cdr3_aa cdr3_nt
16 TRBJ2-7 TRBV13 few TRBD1 CASSDRDRGPLVEQYF TGTGCCAGCAGCGACCGGGACAGGGGACCTTTAGTTGAGCAGTACTTC
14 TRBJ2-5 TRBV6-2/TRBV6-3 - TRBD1 CASSAPGQGKTQYF TGTGCCAGCAGTGCTCCGGGACAGGGAAAGACCCAGTACTTC
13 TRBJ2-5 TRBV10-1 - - CATAWGDQETQYF TGCGCCACCGCGTGGGGGGACCAAGAGACCCAGTACTTC
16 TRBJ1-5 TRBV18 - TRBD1 CASSSGTGNSNQPQHF TGTGCCAGCTCAAGCGGGACAGGGAATAGCAATCAGCCCCAGCATTTT
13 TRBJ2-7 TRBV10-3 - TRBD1 CAIVDRVSYEQYF TGTGCCATCGTGGACAGGGTTTCTTACGAGCAGTACTTC
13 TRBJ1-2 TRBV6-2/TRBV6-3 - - CASSSQGPYGYTF TGTGCCAGCAGTTCGCAGGGCCCCTATGGCTACACCTTC
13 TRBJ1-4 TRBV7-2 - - CASRGGINEKLFF TGTGCCAGCCGCGGGGGGATTAATGAAAAACTGTTTTTT
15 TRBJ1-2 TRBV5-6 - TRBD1 CASSNPTGNGYGYTF TGTGCCAGCAGCAACCCGACAGGGAACGGATATGGCTACACCTTC
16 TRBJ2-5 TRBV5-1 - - CASSDRPTEYQETQYF TGCGCCAGCAGCGACCGCCCCACAGAGTACCAAGAGACCCAGTACTTC
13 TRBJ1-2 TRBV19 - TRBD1 CASSYRGGEGYTF TGTGCCAGTAGTTACAGGGGCGGCGAGGGCTACACCTTC
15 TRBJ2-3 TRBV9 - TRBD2 CASSVGTSGIYTQYF TGTGCCAGCAGCGTAGGAACTAGCGGAATATATACGCAGTATTTT
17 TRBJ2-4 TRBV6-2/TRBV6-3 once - CASSYSQGRDTKNIQYF TGTGCCAGCAGTTACTCCCAGGGTAGGGATACCAAAAACATTCAGTACTTC
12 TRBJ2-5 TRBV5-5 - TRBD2 CASSLPGGTQYF TGTGCCAGCAGCTTACCGGGGGGGACCCAGTACTTC
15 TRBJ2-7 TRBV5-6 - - CASSLGGGTSYEQYF TGTGCCAGCAGCTTGGGTGGGGGGACGTCCTACGAGCAGTACTTC
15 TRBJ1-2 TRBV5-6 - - CASSSPGRTTYGYTF TGTGCCAGCAGCTCCCCGGGACGGACTACCTATGGCTACACCTTC
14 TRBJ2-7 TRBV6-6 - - CASSPNSPPYEQYF TGTGCCAGCAGCCCAAACTCACCCCCCTACGAGCAGTACTTC
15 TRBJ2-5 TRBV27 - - CASSLYSGEYATQYF TGTGCCAGCAGTTTATATAGTGGGGAGTACGCGACCCAGTACTTC
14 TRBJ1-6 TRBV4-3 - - CASSSSIYNSPLHF TGCGCCAGCAGCTCCAGTATCTATAATTCACCCCTCCACTTT
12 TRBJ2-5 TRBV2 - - CASSQEQETQYF TGTGCCAGCAGTCAGGAACAAGAGACCCAGTACTTC
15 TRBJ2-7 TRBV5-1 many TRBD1 CASSPTGTGAYEQYF TGCGCCAGCAGTCCAACCGGGACAGGGGCCTACGAGCAGTACTTC
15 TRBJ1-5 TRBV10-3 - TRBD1 CATGQGAGSNQPQHF TGTGCCACGGGACAGGGGGCCGGAAGCAATCAGCCCCAGCATTTT
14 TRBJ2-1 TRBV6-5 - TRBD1 CASRDRGFPNEQFF TGTGCCAGCAGGGACAGGGGCTTCCCCAATGAGCAGTTCTTC
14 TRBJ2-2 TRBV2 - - CASRAGVRTGELFF TGTGCCAGCAGGGCTGGTGTTCGCACCGGGGAGCTGTTTTTT
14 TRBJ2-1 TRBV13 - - CASSKRTGRDEQFF TGTGCCAGCAGCAAACGGACAGGGAGGGATGAGCAGTTCTTC
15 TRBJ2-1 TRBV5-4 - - CASSLVGSSYNEQFF TGTGCCAGCAGCTTGGTAGGGAGCTCCTACAATGAGCAGTTCTTC
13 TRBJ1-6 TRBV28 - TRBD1 CASRGQINSPLHF TGTGCCAGCAGGGGACAGATTAATTCACCCCTCCACTTT
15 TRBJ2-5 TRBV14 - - CASSQVVGLQETQYF TGTGCCAGCAGCCAAGTTGTCGGTTTGCAAGAGACCCAGTACTTC
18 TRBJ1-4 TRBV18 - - CASSPRTGVGATNEKLFF TGTGCCAGCTCACCACGGACGGGCGTGGGAGCAACTAATGAAAAACTGTTTTTT
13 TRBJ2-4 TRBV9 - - CASSPRGGNIQYF TGTGCCAGCAGCCCCAGGGGAGGGAACATTCAGTACTTC
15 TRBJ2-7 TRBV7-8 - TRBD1 CASSPQDRDAYEQYF TGTGCCAGCAGCCCCCAAGACAGGGATGCCTACGAGCAGTACTTC
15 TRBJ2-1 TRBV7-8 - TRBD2 CASNQGLAVGNEQFF TGTGCCAGCAACCAGGGACTAGCAGTAGGCAATGAGCAGTTCTTC
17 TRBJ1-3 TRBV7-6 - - CASSLVVGDNAGNTIYF TGTGCCAGCAGCTTAGTAGTTGGGGACAACGCTGGAAACACCATATATTTT
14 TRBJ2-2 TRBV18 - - CASSPSAGIGELFF TGTGCCAGCTCACCATCGGCAGGGATCGGGGAGCTGTTTTTT
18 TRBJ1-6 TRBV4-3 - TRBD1 CASSLGTGRGYQNSPLHF TGCGCCAGCAGCCTCGGGACAGGTAGAGGTTATCAGAATTCACCCCTCCACTTT
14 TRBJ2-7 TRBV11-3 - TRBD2 CASSPSGSGYEQYF TGTGCCAGCAGCCCGAGCGGGAGTGGATACGAGCAGTACTTC
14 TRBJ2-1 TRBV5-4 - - CASSLGGPRDEQFF TGTGCCAGCAGCTTGGGAGGGCCAAGGGATGAGCAGTTCTTC
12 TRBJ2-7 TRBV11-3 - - CASSSAYGLQYF TGTGCCAGCAGCTCTGCTTATGGACTTCAGTACTTC
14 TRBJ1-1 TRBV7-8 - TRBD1 CASSEGQGETEAFF TGTGCCAGCAGCGAAGGACAGGGAGAGACTGAAGCTTTCTTT
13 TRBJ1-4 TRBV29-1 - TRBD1 CSVAGTGNEKLFF TGCAGCGTTGCCGGGACAGGGAATGAAAAACTGTTTTTT
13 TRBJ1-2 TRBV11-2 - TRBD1 CASGDRGDYGYTF TGTGCCAGCGGGGACAGGGGTGACTATGGCTACACCTTC
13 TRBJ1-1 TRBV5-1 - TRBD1 CASSLEFGQVVGF TGCGCCAGCAGCTTGGAATTCGGACAGGTCGTGGGATTT
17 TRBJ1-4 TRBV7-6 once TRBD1 CASSLEGRDRVEEKLFF TGTGCCAGCAGCTTAGAGGGTCGGGACAGGGTAGAGGAAAAACTGTTTTTT
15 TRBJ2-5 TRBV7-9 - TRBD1 CASSLGQTYQETQYF TGTGCCAGCAGCTTGGGACAGACGTACCAAGAGACCCAGTACTTC
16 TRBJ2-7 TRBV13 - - CASSREIRQASYEQYF TGTGCCAGCAGCCGCGAGATACGACAAGCCTCCTACGAGCAGTACTTC
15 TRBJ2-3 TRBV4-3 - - CASSQRGGSTDTQYF TGCGCCAGCAGCCAAAGGGGGGGGAGCACAGATACGCAGTATTTT
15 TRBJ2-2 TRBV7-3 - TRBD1 CASTVGQGEVGELFF TGTGCCAGCACCGTTGGACAGGGGGAAGTCGGGGAGCTGTTTTTT
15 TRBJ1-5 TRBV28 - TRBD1 CASSSGQGRAGPQHF TGTGCCAGCAGTTCGGGACAGGGGAGGGCCGGGCCCCAGCATTTT
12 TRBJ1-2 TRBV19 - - CASNLQGYGYTF TGTGCCAGTAATCTCCAGGGCTATGGCTACACCTTC
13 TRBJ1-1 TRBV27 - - CASSIYRNTEAFF TGTGCCAGCAGTATTTATAGGAACACTGAAGCTTTCTTT
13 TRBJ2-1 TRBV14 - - CASSPDRYNEQFF TGTGCCAGCAGCCCCGACAGGTACAATGAGCAGTTCTTC
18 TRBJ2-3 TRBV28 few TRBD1 CASSFERDSYVSTDTQYF TGTGCCAGCAGTTTCGAACGGGACAGTTACGTAAGCACAGATACGCAGTATTTT